The 10 T cell receptor beta chains given below trace back to one sample, sequenced in a study of read filtering for tumor transcriptome and immune sequencing. This library used approximately 0.4 ug RNA and molecular barcoded adaptors spanning alpha/delta and beta/gamma chains. One entry per CDR3 protein results from TCRdb running MiXCR on the reads. Of over 45,000 distinct CDR3 sequences listed, roughly 12% are singletons. Sequenced input: a population of CD138-negative cells sorted from bone marrow. These receptors came from a donor older than 35 with multiple myeloma.

On this clonotype itself: It is likely a read error: a sequence one base away is far more abundant. This chain joins TRBV7-2 and TRBJ2-1; 14 bases agree with TRBD2. The DNA end is a closer match to TRBJ2-7, so the J assignment may be wrong. Per germline, CDR1 SGHTA and CDR2 FQGNSA. The CDR3 has 15 residues. The chain's CDR3 is CASSQGTSGSKEQYF. The CDR3 bases are TGTGCCAGCAGCCAAGGGACTAGCGGGAGTAAGGAGCAGTACTTC.

The sample holds many counts of this clonotype. DNA of the CDR3: TGTGCCAGCAGCGCTTCCGGGACTAGCGGAGTTGAGCAGTTCTTC. Protein product: CASSASGTSGVEQFF. J is TRBJ2-1 and V is TRBV11-2, with 11 bases that match TRBD2. Germline V CDR1 and CDR2: SGHAT, FQNNGV. The J segment lost 9 bases and the V segment lost 5 bases, leaving 9 bases of the junction unmatched. The CDR3 is 15 amino acids.

As regards this clonotype: A read error is possible here, since a much larger clone lies one base away. This sequence joins TRBV18 and TRBJ2-5, with 8 bases identical to TRBD2. J lost 4 bases, V lost 3 bases, and 7 bases had no gene match. The V gene's germline CDR1 is KGHSH and CDR2 LQKENI. The CDR3 contains 15 residues. CDR3 DNA: TGTGCCAGCTCACCTCTTAGCGGGAAACGAGAGACCCAGTACTTC. Translated: CASSPLSGKRETQYF.

This clonotype was counted at least ten times. The chain uses TRBV7-3 and TRBJ2-1; D gene unclear. Germline CDR1 SGHTA, CDR2 FQGTGA. The CDR3 has 13 amino acids. Deletions cut 6 bases from V and 0 bases from J, with 6 bases between. The CDR3 DNA follows: TGTGCCAGCAGACTTGACTCCTACAATGAGCAGTTCTTC. It specifies CASRLDSYNEQFF.

Notes on this clonotype: Sequence at one end of the junction differs from germline and may be a read error. J is TRBJ2-1 and V is TRBV2, with 9 bases that match TRBD2. The CDR3 is made up of 15 amino acids. Looked up from germline, CDR1 is SNHLY and CDR2 is FYNNEI. For the CDR3, the DNA is TGTGCCAGCAGTTCGGCTAGCGGGAAGATGGATGAGCAGTTTTTC. Translated, it gives CASSSASGKMDEQFF.

For this clonotype: With only one base between it and a far larger clone, this is likely a read error. The rearrangement links TRBV7-9 to TRBJ2-7; perhaps TRBD2 as D (5 bases). The CDR3 extends over 14 amino acids. CDR1 and CDR2 from the germline V gene are SEHNR and FQNEAQ (reference sequence). V was clipped by 5 bases and J by 6 bases, with 17 bases between them. CDR3 amino acids: CASSAAGESTEQYF. DNA of the CDR3: TGTGCCAGCAGCGCGGCCGGGGAATCTACCGAGCAGTACTTC.

This clonotype appeared once. A much larger clonotype is one base distant, so this may be a read error. The chain couples TRBV13 to TRBJ2-2, with 7 bases that match TRBD1. The CDR3 runs 16 residues. Per germline, CDR1 PRHDT and CDR2 FYEKMQ (reference sequence). J lost 6 bases, V lost 8 bases, and 15 bases had no gene match. The CDR3: CASYHRGSGTSGELFF. The CDR3 DNA sequence: TGTGCCAGCTACCACAGGGGCAGTGGGACCTCCGGGGAGCTGTTTTTT.

Ten or more counts support this clonotype. The V gene is TRBV30, the J gene TRBJ1-4; D gene ambiguous. Germline CDR1 GTSNPN, CDR2 SVGIG (reference sequence). Trimming pared 2 bases from V and 7 bases from J, leaving 14 bases between. This CDR3 spans 14 amino acids. CDR3 in amino acids: CAWSSGWPFEKLFF. The CDR3 nucleotides are TGTGCCTGGAGTAGTGGATGGCCCTTTGAAAAACTGTTTTTT.

Of note for this clonotype: This sequence may be a read error, since a much larger clone differs from it by one base. The V call is TRBV20-1, the J call TRBJ2-3; D may be TRBD1 or TRBD2 (5 bases each). The length of the CDR3 is 15 residues. From germline, CDR1 is DFQATT and CDR2 SNEGSKA (reference sequence). In nucleotides, the CDR3 is TGCAGTCCAAGACGGGGTATCCTAAGCACAGGTACGCAGTATTTT. Encoded protein: CSPRRGILSTGTQYF.

The sample holds many counts of this clonotype. The chain combines TRBV6-5 with TRBJ2-3; 7 bases fit TRBD2. CDR3 length equals 17 residues. The germline CDR1 and CDR2 sequences are MNHEY and SVGAGI. V lost 0 bases and J lost 1; bases outside the gene matches: 7. Written as DNA, the CDR3 is TGTGCCAGCAGTTACTCGGTAGCGGGTTGGGGCACAGATACGCAGTATTTT. Translating it yields CASSYSVAGWGTDTQYF.